Sequencing of this T cell receptor beta chain was carried out in a study of blood T cell repertoires in COVID-19. Study details: The samples span acute and convalescent COVID-19 from the United States, Italy and Spain. Nucleic acid was either cDNA or gDNA, and it came from T cells, B-cell-depleted T cells, or PBMCs.

Authors' methods: By means of reference gene primer amplification, nucleated cell counts were estimated. Generated by immunoSEQ multiplex PCR, the TCRdb table keeps only in-frame clones and is missing some. That table supplies the V and J calls and clone size; D and trimming were determined from the DNA. The table records hundreds of thousands of clones, 85% of them present only once. Trimming removed 5 bases from V and 0 bases from J; junction bases left unmatched: 6. Germline CDR1 is SGHTA and CDR2 is FQGNSA. The CDR3 extends over 15 amino acids. This sequence joins TRBV7-2 and TRBJ2-7; TRBD1 agrees at 8 bases. The clonotype comes from a man between 45 and 60 years old with active or convalescent COVID-19. Specimen: peripheral blood. Here the CDR3 DNA reads TGTGCCAGCAGCATCGGACAGGGTAACTCCTACGAGCAGTACTTC. It is translated as CASSIGQGNSYEQYF.